This entry lists 9 T cell receptor beta chains sequenced from one sample in a study of cytomegalovirus exposure and HLA in healthy donors (dated by TCRdb to about 2017). The method behind the library was the immunoSEQ multiplex PCR assay. A mixture of 60 forward primers for TCR Vbeta segments and 13 reverse primers for TCR Jbeta segments was used in the multiplex PCR. Imported from immuneACCESS, the table was reduced by TCRdb to in-frame sequences with V and J called. These copies leave out some clones; in studies compared against another copy, an unresolved V gene accounts for under half, and the cause of the remainder is not known. The sample has approximately 130,000 clones on record, 70% to 85% of them singletons. The top ten constitute approximately 3% of the sample. Sequences were obtained from PBMCs. All receptors derive from a boy aged 2-9 years in good health and CMV-seronegative.

The chain joins TRBV6-4 to TRBJ1-1; 7 nucleotides agree with TRBD1. The CDR3 covers 14 residues. The J segment lost 6 bases and the V segment lost 2 bases, leaving 6 bases of the junction unmatched. Germline loops: CDR1 MRHNA, CDR2 SNTAGT. The CDR3 here is CASSDRDSGSEAFF. In DNA form, the CDR3 reads TGTGCCAGCAGTGACCGGGACAGCGGTTCTGAAGCTTTCTTT.

The chain carries TRBV18 and TRBJ2-2; possible D gene TRBD2, 5 bases. This CDR3 region has 17 residues. The V gene's germline CDR1 is KGHSH and CDR2 LQKENI. V was cut by 0 bases and J by 0 bases, with 11 bases left in between. CDR3 in amino acids: CASSPPVGRTNTGELFF. CDR3 bases: TGTGCCAGCTCACCACCGGTTGGGAGAACGAACACCGGGGAGCTGTTTTTT.

This clone was picked up one time. This chain uses TRBV4-1 with TRBJ1-3, with a tentative D call TRBD1 (5 bases). This CDR3 region has 16 residues. Germline values: CDR1 MGHRA, CDR2 YSYEKL. The ends were cut back, 2 bases at V and 4 bases at J, with 15 bases in the middle. CDR3 sequence: CASSQPLATVGNTIYF. In DNA form, the CDR3 reads TGCGCCAGCAGCCAACCTCTTGCGACAGTAGGAAACACCATATATTTT.

This clone occurred once. Since the CDR3 does not end with the conserved phenylalanine or tryptophan, this likely comes from a read error. No DNA is shown, since the ends of the CDR3 on it are uncertain; the CDR3 is the one TCRdb lists. The genes are TRBV14 and TRBJ2-3; the table calls TRBD2, which could not be checked here. Both ends counted, the CDR3 spans 11 residues. Looked up from germline, CDR1 is SGHDN and CDR2 is FVKESK. CDR3 in amino acids: CASPLFSSGDR.

The CDR3 DNA follows: TGTGCCATCAGTGAGTCGTTGGCAGGTAACACTGAAGCTTTCTTT. Residues: CAISESLAGNTEAFF. The genes are TRBV10-3 and TRBJ1-1; no clear D. The germline V gene encodes CDR1 ENHRY and CDR2 SYGVKD. The CDR3 totals 15 residues. The germline V and J ends were trimmed by 0 bases and 2 bases, with 10 bases remaining between them.

The chain links TRBV2 to TRBJ2-7, with 13 bases matching TRBD2. Germline V lookup: CDR1 SNHLY, CDR2 FYNNEI. With 6 bases clipped from V and 6 bases from J, the junction kept 5 bases outside the gene matches. The CDR3 spans 14 residues. CDR3 sequence (DNA): TGTGCCAGCAGCGGACTAGCGGGAGTAGGCGAGCAGTACGTC. Its translation is CASSGLAGVGEQYV.

This chain uses TRBV27 with TRBJ2-7; 9 nucleotides align to TRBD2. The germline CDR1 and CDR2 sequences are MNHEY and SMNVEV (reference sequence). This CDR3 region has 15 residues. V was clipped by 2 bases and J by 2 bases; unmatched bases: 4. This CDR3 is CASSLGRGGTYEQYF. The DNA of the CDR3 is TGTGCCAGCAGTTTAGGGCGGGGGGGTACCTACGAGCAGTACTTC.

The CDR3 DNA follows: TGTGCCAGCAGTGATTACTGGACAGGGGGAACCAGGGAGGATCAGCCCCAGCATTTT. Amino acid sequence: CASSDYWTGGTREDQPQHF. The V and J genes are TRBV6-1 and TRBJ1-5, with 10 bases that match TRBD1. V was clipped by 3 bases and J by 5 bases; unmatched bases: 16. Germline V gene lookup returns CDR1 MNHNS and CDR2 SASEGT. This CDR3 contains 19 residues.

The chain links TRBV5-1 to TRBJ1-4; D remains ambiguous. The CDR3 totals 14 residues. The germline V gene has CDR1 SGHRS and CDR2 YFSETQ. The germline V and J ends were trimmed by 2 bases and 4 bases, with 9 bases remaining between them. The CDR3 sequence: CASSLTRVNEKLFF. DNA for the CDR3: TGCGCCAGCAGCTTAACCCGGGTTAATGAAAAACTGTTTTTT. The entire variable domain, with the rest obtained from reference TRBV5-1 and TRBJ1-4, is as follows: KAGVTQTPRYLIKTRGQQVTLSCSPISGHRSVSWYQQTPGQGLQFLFEYFSETQRNKGNFPGRFSGRQFSNSRSEMNVSTLELGDSALYLCASSLTRVNEKLFFGSGTQLSVL.